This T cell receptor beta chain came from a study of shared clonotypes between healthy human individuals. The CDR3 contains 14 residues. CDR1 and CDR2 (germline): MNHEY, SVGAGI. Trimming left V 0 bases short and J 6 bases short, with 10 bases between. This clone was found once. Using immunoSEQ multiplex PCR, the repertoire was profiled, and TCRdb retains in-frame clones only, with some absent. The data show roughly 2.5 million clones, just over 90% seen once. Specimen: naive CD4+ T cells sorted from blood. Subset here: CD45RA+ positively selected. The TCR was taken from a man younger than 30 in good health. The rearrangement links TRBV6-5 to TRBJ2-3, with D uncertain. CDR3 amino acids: CASSYSISADTQYF. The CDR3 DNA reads TGTGCCAGCAGTTACTCGATTAGTGCGGATACGCAGTATTTT.